The T cell receptor beta chain described here comes from a study of glioma-infiltrating T cells after dendritic cell vaccination. Study-level information: Treatment, given 2003 to 2012, was autologous tumor lysate-pulsed dendritic cell vaccination. The vaccine used monocyte-derived dendritic cells pulsed overnight with autologous tumor lysate.

The germline gives CDR1 WNHNN, CDR2 SYGVQD (reference sequence). This CDR3 region has 19 residues. The ends lost 3 bases at V and 4 bases at J; junction bases unmatched: 11. Primers: 60 V beta forward and 13 J beta reverse. Repertoires were generated with immunoSEQ multiplex PCR, while TCRdb's copy carries only in-frame clones and drops some. The repertoire includes more than 30,000 clones, 90% to 95% of them detected once, and under 2.5% sits in the top ten. The chain carries TRBV10-1 and TRBJ2-3; 15 bases fit TRBD2. The TCR comes from a human donor with glioblastoma. The sequencing used blood, collected before dendritic cell vaccination. The CDR3 nucleotides read TGCGCCAGCAGTGATCGTTGGACTAGCGGGGGGGGGTCCGCAGATACGCAGTATTTT. It yields the protein CASSDRWTSGGGSADTQYF.